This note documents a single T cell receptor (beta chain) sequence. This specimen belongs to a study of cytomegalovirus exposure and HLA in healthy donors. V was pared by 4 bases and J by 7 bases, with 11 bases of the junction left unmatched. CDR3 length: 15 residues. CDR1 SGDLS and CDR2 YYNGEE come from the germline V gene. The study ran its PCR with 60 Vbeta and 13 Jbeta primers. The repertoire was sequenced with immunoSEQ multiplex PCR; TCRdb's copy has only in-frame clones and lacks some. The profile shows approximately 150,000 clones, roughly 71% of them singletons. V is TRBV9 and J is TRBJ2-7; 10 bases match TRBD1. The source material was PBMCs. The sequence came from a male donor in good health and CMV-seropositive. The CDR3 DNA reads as TGTGCCAGCAGCTCGACAGGGGGCGGCTCGAGGGAGCAGTACTTC. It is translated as CASSSTGGGSREQYF.